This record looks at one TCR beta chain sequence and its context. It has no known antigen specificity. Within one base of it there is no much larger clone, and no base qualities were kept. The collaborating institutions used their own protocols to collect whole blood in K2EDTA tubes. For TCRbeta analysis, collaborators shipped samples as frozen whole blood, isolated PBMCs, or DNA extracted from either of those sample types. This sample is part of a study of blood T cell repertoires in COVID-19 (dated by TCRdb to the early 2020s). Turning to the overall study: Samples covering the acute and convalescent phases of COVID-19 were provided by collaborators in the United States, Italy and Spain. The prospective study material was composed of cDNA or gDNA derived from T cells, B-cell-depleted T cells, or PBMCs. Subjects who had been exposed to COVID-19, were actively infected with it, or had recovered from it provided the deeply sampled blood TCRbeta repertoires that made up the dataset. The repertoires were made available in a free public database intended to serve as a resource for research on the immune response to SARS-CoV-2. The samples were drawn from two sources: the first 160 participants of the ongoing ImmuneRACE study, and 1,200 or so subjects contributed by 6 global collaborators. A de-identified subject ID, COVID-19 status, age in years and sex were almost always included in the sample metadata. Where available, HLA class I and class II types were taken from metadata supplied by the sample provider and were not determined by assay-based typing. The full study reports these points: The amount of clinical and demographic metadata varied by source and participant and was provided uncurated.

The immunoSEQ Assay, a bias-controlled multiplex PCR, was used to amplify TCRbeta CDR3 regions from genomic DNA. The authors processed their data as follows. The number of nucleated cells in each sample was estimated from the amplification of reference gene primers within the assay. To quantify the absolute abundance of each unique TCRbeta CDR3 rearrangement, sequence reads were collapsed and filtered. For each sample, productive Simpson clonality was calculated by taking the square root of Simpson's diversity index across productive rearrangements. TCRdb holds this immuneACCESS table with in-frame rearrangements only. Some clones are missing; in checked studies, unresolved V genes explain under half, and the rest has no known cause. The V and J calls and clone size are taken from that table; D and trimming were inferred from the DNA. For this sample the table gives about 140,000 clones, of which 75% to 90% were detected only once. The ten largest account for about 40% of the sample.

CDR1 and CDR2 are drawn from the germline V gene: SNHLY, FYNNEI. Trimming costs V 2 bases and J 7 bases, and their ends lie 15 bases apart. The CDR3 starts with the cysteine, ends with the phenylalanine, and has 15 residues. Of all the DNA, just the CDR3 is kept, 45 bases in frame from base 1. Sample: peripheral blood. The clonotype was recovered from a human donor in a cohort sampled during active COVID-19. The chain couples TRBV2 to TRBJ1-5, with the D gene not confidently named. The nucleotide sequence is TGTGCCAGCAGTGAACGGCCAGGAGCGGGGCAGCCCCAGCATTTT. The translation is CASSERPGAGQPQHF.